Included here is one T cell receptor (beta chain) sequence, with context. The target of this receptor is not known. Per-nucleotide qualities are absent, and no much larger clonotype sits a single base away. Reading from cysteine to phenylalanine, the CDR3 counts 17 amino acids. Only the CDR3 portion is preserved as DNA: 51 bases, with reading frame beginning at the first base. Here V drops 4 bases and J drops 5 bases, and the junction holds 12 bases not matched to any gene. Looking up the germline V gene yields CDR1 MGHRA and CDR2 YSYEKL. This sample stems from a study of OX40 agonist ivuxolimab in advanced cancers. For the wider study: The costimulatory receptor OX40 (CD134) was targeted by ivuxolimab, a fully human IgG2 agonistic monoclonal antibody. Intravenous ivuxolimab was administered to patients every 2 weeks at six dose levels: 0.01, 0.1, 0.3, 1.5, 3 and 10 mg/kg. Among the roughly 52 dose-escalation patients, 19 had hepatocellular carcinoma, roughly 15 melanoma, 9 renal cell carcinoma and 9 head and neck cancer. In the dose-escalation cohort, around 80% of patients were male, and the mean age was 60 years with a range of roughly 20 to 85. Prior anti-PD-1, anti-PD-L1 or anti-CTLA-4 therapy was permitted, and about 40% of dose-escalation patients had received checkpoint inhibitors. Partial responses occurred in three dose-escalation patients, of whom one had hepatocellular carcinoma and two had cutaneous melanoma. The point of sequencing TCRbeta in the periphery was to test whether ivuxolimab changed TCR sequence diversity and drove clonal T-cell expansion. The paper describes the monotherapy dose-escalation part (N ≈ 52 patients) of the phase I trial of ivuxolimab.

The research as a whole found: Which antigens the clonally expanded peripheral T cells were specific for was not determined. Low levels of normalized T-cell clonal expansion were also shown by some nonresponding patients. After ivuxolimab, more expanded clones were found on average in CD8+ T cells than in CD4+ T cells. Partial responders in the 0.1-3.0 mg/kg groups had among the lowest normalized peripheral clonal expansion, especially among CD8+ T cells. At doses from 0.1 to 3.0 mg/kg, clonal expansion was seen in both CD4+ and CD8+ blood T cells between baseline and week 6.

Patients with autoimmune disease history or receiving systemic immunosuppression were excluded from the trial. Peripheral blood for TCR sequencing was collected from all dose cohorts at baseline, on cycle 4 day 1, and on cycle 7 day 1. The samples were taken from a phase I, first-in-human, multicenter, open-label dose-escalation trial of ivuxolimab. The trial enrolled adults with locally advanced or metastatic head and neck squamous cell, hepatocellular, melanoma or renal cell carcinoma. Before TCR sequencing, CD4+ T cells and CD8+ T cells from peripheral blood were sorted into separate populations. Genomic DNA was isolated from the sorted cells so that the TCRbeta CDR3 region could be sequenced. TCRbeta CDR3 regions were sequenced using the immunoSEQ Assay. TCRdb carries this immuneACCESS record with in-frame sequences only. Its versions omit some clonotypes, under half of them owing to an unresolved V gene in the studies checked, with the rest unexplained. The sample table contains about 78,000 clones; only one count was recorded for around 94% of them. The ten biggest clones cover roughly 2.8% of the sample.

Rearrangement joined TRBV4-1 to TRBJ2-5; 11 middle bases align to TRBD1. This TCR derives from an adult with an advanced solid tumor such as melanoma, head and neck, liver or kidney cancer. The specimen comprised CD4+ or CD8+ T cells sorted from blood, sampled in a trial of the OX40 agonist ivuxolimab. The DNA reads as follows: TGCGCCAGCAGCCTCCGGGACAGGGGGAATAGTGGGGAGACCCAGTACTTC. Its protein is CASSLRDRGNSGETQYF.